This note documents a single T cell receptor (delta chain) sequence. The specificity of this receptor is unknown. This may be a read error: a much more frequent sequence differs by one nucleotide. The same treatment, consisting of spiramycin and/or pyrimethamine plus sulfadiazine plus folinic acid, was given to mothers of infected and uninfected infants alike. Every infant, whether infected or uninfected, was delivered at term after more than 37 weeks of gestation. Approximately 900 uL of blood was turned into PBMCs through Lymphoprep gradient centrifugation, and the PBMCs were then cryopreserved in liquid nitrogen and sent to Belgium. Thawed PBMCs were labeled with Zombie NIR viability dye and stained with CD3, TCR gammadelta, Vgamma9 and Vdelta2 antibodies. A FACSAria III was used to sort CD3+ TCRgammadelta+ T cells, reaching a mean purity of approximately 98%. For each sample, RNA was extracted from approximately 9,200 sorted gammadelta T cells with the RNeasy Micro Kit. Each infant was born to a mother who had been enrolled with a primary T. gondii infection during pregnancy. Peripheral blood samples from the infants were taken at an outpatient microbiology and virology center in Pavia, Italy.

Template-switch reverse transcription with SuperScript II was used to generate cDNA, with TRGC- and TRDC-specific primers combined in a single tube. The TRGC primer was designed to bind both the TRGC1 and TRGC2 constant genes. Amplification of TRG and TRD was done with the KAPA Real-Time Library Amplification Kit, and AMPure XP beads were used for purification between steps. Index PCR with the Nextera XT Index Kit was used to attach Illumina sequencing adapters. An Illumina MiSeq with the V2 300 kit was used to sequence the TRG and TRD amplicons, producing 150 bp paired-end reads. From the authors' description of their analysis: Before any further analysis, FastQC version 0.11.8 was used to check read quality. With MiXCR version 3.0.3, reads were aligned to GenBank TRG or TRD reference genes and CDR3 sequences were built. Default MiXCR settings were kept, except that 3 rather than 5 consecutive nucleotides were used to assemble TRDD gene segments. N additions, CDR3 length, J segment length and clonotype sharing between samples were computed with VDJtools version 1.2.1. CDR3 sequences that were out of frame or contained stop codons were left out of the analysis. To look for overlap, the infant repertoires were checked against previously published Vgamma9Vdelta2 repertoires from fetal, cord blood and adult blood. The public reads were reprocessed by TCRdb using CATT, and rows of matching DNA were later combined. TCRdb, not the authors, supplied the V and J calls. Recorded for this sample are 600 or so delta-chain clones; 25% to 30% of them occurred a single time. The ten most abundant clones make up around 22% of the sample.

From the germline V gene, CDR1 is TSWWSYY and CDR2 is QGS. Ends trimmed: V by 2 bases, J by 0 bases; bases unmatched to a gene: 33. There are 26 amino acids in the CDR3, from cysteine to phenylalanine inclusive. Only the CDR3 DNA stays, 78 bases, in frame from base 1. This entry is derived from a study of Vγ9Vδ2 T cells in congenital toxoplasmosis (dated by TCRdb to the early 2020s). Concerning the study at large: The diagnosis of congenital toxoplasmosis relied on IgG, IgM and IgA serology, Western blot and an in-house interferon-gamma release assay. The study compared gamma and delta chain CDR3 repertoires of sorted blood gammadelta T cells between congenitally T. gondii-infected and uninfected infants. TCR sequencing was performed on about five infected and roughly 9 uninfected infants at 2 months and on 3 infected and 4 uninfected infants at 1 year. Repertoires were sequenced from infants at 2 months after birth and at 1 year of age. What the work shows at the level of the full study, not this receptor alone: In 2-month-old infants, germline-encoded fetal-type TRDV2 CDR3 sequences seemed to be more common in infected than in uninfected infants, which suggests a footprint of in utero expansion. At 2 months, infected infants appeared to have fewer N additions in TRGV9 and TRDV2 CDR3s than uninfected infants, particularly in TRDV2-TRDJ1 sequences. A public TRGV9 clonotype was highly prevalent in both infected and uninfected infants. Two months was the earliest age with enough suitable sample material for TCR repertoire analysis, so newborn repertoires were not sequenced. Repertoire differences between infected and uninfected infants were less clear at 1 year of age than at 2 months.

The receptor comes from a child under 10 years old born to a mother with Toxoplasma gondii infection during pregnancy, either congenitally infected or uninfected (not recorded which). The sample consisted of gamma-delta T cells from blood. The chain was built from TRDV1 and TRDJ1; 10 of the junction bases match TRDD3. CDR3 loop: CALGESLLRLPNWGMTPRRDTDKLIF. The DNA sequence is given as TGTGCTCTTGGGGAATCGCTCCTACGCCTTCCTAACTGGGGGATGACTCCGCGGCGGGACACCGATAAACTCATCTTT.